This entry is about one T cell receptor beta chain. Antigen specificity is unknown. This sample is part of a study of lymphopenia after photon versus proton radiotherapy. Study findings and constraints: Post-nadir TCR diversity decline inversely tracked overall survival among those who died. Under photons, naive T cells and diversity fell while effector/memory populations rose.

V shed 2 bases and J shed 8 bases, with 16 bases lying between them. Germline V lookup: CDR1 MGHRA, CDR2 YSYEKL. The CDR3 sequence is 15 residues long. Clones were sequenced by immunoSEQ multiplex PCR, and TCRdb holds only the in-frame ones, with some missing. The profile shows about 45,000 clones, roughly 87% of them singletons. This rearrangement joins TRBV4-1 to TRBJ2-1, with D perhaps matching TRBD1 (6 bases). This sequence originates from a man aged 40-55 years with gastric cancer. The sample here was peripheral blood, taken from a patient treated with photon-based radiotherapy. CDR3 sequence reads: CASSQPPRGTHEQFF. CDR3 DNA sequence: TGCGCCAGCAGCCAACCCCCGAGGGGGACCCATGAGCAGTTCTTC.